This T cell receptor beta chain was sequenced for a study of blood T cell repertoires in COVID-19 (dated by TCRdb to about 2020). Concerning the study at large: The collaborator samples originated in the United States, Italy and Spain and spanned the acute and convalescent phases of COVID-19. The material from the prospective study consisted of cDNA or gDNA derived from T cells, B-cell-depleted T cells, or PBMCs. The dataset comprised deeply sampled blood TCRbeta repertoires from subjects exposed to, actively infected with, or recovered from COVID-19. A freely available public database, intended as a resource for researchers studying the immune response to SARS-CoV-2, is where the repertoires were released. Samples came from the ongoing ImmuneRACE study (first 160 participants) plus 1,254 subjects from 6 global collaborators. A de-identified subject ID, COVID-19 status, age in years and sex were almost always included in the sample metadata. Where HLA class I and class II types were available, the types were taken from metadata supplied by the sample provider, not from assay-based typing. What the authors observed across the whole study: The amount of clinical and demographic metadata varied by source and participant and was provided uncurated.

Unmatched junction bases come to 19, with V trimmed by 5 bases and J by 5 bases. The cysteine opens and the phenylalanine closes a CDR3 of 19 amino acids. Only the CDR3 portion is preserved as DNA: 57 bases, with reading frame beginning at the first base. CDR1 SEHNR and CDR2 FQNEAQ are derived from the germline V gene (reference sequence). Notes on this clone: The target of this receptor is not known. Base quality data are lacking; no much larger clone is found one base away.

TCRbeta CDR3 regions were amplified from genomic DNA using the immunoSEQ Assay, a bias-controlled multiplex PCR. Per the original workflow: The number of nucleated cells in each sample was estimated from the amplification of reference gene primers within the assay. To quantify the absolute abundance of each unique TCRbeta CDR3 rearrangement, sequence reads were collapsed and filtered. Productive Simpson clonality was computed per sample as the square root of Simpson's diversity index over productive rearrangements. Drawn from immuneACCESS, this table holds only the in-frame rearrangements with V and J called that TCRdb kept. Clones are partly lost; checked studies trace under half to an unresolved V gene and leave the rest unexplained. V, J and clone size reflect that table, while D and trimming were determined from the DNA. The sample contains approximately 150,000 clones, around nine tenths of them found a single time. Of the sample, around 17% falls within the top ten clones.

Collaborating institutions collected whole blood in K2EDTA tubes following their own protocols. For TCRbeta analysis, collaborators shipped samples in one of three forms: frozen whole blood, isolated PBMCs, or DNA extracted from either of those sample types. This receptor was taken from a man aged 55 to 70 with active or convalescent COVID-19. The sample taken for sequencing was peripheral blood. Recombination linked TRBV7-9 to TRBJ2-2; TRBD1 lines up with 8 middle nucleotides. The sequence in DNA is TGTGCCAGCAGCCCTAGGGGACAGGCCTTTGCGCTCACTACCGGGGAGCTGTTTTTT. Its coded protein is CASSPRGQAFALTTGELFF.